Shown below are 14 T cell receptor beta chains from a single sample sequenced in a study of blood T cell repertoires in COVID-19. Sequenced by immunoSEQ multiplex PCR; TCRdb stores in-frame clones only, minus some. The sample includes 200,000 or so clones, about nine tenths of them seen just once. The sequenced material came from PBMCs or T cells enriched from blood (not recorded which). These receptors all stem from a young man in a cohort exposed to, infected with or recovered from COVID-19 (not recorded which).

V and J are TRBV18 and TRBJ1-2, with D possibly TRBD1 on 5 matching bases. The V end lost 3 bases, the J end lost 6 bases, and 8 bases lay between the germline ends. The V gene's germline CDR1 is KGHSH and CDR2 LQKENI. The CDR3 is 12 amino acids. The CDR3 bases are TGTGCCAGCTCACCGGGGGGAAATGGCTACACCTTC. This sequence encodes CASSPGGNGYTF.

In nucleotides, the CDR3 is TGTGCCAGCAGCTTAGATGCTGGTAGCTATGAGCAGTTCTTC. Protein: CASSLDAGSYEQFF. The chain couples TRBV11-3 to TRBJ2-1; D ambiguous. Germline CDR1 and CDR2: SGHNT and YENEEA. CDR3 length equals 14 residues. The V end was cut by 0 bases, the J end by 8 bases, with 11 bases between.

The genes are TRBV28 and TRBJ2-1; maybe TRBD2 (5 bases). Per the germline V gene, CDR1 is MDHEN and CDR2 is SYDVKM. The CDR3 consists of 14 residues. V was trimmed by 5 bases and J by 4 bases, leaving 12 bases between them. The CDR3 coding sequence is TGTGCCAGCAGTCTTCCCCGGGGTTACAATGAGCAGTTCTTC. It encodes CASSLPRGYNEQFF.

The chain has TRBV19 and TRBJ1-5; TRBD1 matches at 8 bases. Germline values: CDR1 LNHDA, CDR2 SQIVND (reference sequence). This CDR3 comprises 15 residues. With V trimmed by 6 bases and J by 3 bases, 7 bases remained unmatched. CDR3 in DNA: TGTGCCAGTAGCTACGACAGGGGCCCCAATCAGCCCCAGCATTTT. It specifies CASSYDRGPNQPQHF. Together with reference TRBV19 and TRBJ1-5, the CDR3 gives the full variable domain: DGGITQSPKYLFRKEGQNVTLSCEQNLNHDAMYWYRQDPGQGLRLIYYSQIVNDFQKGDIAEGYSVSREKKESFPLTVTSAQKNPTAFYLCASSYDRGPNQPQHFGDGTRLSIL.

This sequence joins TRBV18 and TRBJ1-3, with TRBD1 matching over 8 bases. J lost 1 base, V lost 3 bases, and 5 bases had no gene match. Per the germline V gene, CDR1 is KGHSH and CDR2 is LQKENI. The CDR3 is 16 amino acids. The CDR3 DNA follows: TGTGCCAGCTCACCCGGACAGGGCTCTTCTGGAAACACCATATATTTT. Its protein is CASSPGQGSSGNTIYF.

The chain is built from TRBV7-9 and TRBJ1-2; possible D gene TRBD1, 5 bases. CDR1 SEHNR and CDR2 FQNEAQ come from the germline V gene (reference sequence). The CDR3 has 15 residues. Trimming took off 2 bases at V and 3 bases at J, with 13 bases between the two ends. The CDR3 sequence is CASSLRGRWDYGYTF. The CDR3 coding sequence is TGTGCCAGCAGCTTAAGGGGTCGTTGGGACTATGGCTACACCTTC. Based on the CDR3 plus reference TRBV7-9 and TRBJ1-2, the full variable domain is DTGVSQNPRHKITKRGQNVTFRCDPISEHNRLYWYRQTLGQGPEFLTYFQNEAQLEKSRLLSDRFSAERPKGSFSTLEIQRTEQGDSAMYLCASSLRGRWDYGYTFGSGTRLTVV.

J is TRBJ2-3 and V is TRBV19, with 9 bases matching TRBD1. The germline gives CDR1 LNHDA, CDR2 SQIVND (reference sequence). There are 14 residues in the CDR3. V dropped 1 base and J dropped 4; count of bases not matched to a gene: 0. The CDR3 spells CASSIGQGADTQYF. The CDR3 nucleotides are TGTGCCAGTAGTATAGGACAGGGGGCAGATACGCAGTATTTT.

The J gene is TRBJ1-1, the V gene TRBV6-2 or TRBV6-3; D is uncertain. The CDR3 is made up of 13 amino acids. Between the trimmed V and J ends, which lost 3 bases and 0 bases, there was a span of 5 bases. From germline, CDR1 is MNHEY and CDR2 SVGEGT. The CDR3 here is CASSYPLNTEAFF. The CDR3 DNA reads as TGTGCCAGCAGTTATCCTCTGAACACTGAAGCTTTCTTT.

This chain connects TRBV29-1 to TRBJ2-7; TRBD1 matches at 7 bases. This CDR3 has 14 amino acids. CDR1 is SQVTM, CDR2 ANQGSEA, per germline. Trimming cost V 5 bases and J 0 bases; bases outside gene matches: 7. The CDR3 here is CSVNRQGSSYEQYF. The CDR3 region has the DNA TGCAGCGTTAACCGACAGGGAAGCTCCTACGAGCAGTACTTC.

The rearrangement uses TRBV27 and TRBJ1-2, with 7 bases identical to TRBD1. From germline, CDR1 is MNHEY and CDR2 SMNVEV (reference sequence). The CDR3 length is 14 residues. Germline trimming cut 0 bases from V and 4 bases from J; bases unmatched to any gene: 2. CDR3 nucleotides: TGTGCCAGCAGTTTATCAGGGGGCCTCTATGGCTACACCTTC. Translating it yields CASSLSGGLYGYTF.

The CDR3 bases are TGTGCCAGCAGCCAAGATGTGGCGGGAGGGCCCCCCTACAATGAGCAGTTCTTC. It is translated as CASSQDVAGGPPYNEQFF. The V and J genes are TRBV4-2 and TRBJ2-1; 9 bases are shared with TRBD2. Germline CDR1 and CDR2: LGHNA and YNFKEQ. The J segment lost 2 bases and the V segment lost 0 bases, leaving 8 bases of the junction unmatched. The CDR3 runs to 18 residues.

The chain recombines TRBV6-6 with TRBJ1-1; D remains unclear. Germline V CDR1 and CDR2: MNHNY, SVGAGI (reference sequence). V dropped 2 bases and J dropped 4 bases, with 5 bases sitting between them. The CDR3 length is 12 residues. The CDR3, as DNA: TGTGCCAGCAGTTACGGCTCCACTGAAGCTTTCTTT. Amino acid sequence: CASSYGSTEAFF.

The CDR3 region has the DNA TGCGCCAGCAGTGAGTCAGCTAGCGGGAGTCTCATCACTGAGCAGTTCTTC. Translation gives CASSESASGSLITEQFF. The V and J genes are TRBV10-1 and TRBJ2-1; 10 bases align to TRBD2. Germline loops: CDR1 WNHNN, CDR2 SYGVQD (reference sequence). V was pared by 0 bases and J by 9 bases, with 11 bases of the junction left unmatched. This CDR3 comprises 17 residues.

Written as DNA, the CDR3 is TGTGCCAGCAGCTTATTCGGGAGGGCCGATGAGACCCAGTACTTC. Protein: CASSLFGRADETQYF. The chain couples TRBV7-3 to TRBJ2-5; 8 positions agree with TRBD2. This CDR3 is built from 15 residues. The germline CDR1 and CDR2 sequences are SGHTA and FQGTGA. The V segment lost 2 bases and the J segment 5 bases; nucleotides outside the gene matches: 7.